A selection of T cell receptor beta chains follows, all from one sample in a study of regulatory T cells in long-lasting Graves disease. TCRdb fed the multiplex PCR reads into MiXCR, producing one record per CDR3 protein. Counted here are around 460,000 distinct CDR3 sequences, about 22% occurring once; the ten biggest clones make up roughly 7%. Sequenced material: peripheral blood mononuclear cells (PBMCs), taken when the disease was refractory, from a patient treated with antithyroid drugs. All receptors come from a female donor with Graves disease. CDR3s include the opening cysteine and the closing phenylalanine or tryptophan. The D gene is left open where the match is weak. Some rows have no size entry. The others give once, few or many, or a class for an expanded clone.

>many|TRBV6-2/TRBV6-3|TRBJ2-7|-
TGTGCCAGCAGTTACCTGGACCCTAATTCCTACGAGCAGTACTTC
CASSYLDPNSYEQYF
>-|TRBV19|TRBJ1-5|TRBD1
TGTGCCAGTGGGGACAGGGCGAATCAGCCCCAGCATTTT
CASGDRANQPQHF
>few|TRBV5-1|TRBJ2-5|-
TGCGCCAGCAGCTTGGGGGCACAGACTTACCAAGAGACCCAGTACTTC
CASSLGAQTYQETQYF
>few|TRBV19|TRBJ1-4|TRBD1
TGTGCCAGTAGTTCCCAGACAGGGGGAAATGAAAAACTGTTTTTT
CASSSQTGGNEKLFF
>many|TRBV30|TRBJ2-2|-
TGTGCCTGGAGATTCGGGCCCGGGGAGCTGTTTTTT
CAWRFGPGELFF
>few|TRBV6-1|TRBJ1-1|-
TGTGCCAGCAGTGACCCAGGGCCGGGGGCTTTCTTT
CASSDPGPGAFF
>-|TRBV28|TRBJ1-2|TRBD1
TGTGCCAGCAGCCCGACAGGGGAAGGCTATGGCTACACCTTC
CASSPTGEGYGYTF
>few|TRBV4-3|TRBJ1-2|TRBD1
TGCGCCAGCAGCCAAGGGACGGGACAGATTAACTATGGCTACACCTTC
CASSQGTGQINYGYTF
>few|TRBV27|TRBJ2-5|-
TGTGCCAGCAGTTTATCGATACCGACTTACCAAGAGACCCAGTACTTC
CASSLSIPTYQETQYF
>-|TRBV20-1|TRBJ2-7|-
TGCAGTGCTTCCAGGCGGGGCTCCTACGAGCAGTACTTC
CSASRRGSYEQYF
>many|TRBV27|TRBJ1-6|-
TGTGCCAGCAGTTCCCCAGGAGGTCCCCTAAATTCACCCCTCCACTTT
CASSSPGGPLNSPLHF
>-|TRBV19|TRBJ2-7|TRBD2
TGTGCCAGTAGTATAGTTGCGGGAGAGTACATCCACGAGCAGTACTTC
CASSIVAGEYIHEQYF
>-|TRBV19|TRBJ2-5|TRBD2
TGTGCCAGTAGTGGGACTAGCTTGCAGACCCAGTACTTC
CASSGTSLQTQYF
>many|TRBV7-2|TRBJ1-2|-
TGTGCCAGCAGCTTATTTGGGACCGCTTATGGCTACACCTTC
CASSLFGTAYGYTF
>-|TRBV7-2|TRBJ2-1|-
TGTGCCAGCAGCTTAGCGTGGAGTTTTGATAATGAGCAGTTCTTC
CASSLAWSFDNEQFF
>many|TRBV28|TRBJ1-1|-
TGTGCCAGCAGTTTAAGCGGCAGATCGACTGAAGCTTTCTTT
CASSLSGRSTEAFF
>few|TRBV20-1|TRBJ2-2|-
TGCAGTGCTAGAGATCTGTTAACCCCGGAGCTGTTTTTT
CSARDLLTPELFF
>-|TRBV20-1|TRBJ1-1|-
TGCAGTGCTAGAGACTTGACCGTTGGCCCGGCTTTCTTT
CSARDLTVGPAFF
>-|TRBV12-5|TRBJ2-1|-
TGTGCTAGTGGTTTGGTCCACTTCGTAGAAGGCCCAAGCTCCTACAATGAGCAGTTCTTC
CASGLVHFVEGPSSYNEQFF
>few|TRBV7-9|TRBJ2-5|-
TGTGCCAGCAGCTTAGCAGGGATATTAGAGACCCAGTACTTC
CASSLAGILETQYF
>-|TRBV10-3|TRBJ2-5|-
TGTGCCATCAGTGAGTCGAAGGTCGGAGGGTACCAAGAGACCCAGTACTTC
CAISESKVGGYQETQYF
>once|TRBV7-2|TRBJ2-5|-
TGTGCCAGCAGCTTAGTGGCTAGCTCTCGGGAGACCCAGTACTTC
CASSLVASSRETQYF